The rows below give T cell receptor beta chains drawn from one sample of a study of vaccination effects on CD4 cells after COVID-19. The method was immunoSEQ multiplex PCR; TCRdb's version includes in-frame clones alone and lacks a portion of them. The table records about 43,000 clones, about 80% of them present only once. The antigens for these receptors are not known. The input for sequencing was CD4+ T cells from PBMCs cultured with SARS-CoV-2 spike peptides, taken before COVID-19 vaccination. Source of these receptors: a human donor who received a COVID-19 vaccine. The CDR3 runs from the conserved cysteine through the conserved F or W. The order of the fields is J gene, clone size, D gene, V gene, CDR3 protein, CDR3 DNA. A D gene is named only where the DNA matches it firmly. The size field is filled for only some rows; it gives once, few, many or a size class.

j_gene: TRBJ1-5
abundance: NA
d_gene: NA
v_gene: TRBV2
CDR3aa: CASRREQHSNQPQHF
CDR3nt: TGTGCCAGCAGGAGGGAACAGCATAGCAATCAGCCCCAGCATTTT

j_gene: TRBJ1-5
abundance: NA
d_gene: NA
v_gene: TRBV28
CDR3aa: CASSLEGRGLSNQPQHF
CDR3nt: TGTGCCAGCAGTCTTGAGGGGCGGGGGCTGAGCAATCAGCCCCAGCATTTT

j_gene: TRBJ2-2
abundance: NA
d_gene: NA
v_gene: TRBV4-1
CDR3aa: CASSQGSRRGLNTGELFF
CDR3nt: TGCGCCAGCAGCCAAGGATCTAGGCGGGGCTTGAACACCGGGGAGCTGTTTTTT

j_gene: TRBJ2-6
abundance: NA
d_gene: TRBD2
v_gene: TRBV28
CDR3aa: CASSLGLAGADTLGGANVLTF
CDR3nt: TGTGCCAGCAGTTTGGGACTAGCGGGGGCGGATACCCTCGGCGGGGCCAACGTCCTGACTTTC

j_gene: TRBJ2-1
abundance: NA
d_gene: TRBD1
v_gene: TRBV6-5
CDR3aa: CASSRNRGRNNEQFF
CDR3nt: TGTGCCAGCAGTCGAAACAGGGGCCGCAATAATGAGCAGTTCTTC

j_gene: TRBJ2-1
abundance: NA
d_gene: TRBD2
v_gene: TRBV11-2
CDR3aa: CASSLGGGAGRYNEQFF
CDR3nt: TGTGCCAGCAGCCTCGGCGGGGGGGCGGGGAGGTACAATGAGCAGTTCTTC

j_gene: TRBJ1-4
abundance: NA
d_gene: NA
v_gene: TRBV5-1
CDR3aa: CASSLLATNEKLFF
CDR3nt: TGCGCCAGCAGCTTGCTCGCAACTAATGAAAAACTGTTTTTT

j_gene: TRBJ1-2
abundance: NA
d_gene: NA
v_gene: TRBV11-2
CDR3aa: CASRTGGANYGYTF
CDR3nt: TGTGCCAGCAGAACGGGGGGTGCTAACTATGGCTACACCTTC

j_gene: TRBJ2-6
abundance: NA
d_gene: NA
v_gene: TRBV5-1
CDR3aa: CASSLVASGANVLTF
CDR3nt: TGCGCCAGCAGCTTGGTCGCGTCTGGGGCCAACGTCCTGACTTTC

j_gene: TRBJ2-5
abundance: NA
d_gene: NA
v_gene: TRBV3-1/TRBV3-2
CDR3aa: CASSQGTRGKTQYF
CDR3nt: TGTGCCAGCAGCCAAGGGACCCGAGGAAAGACCCAGTACTTC

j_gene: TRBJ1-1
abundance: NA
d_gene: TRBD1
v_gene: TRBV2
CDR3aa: CASRDRANTEAFF
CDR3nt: TGTGCCAGCAGGGACAGGGCCAACACTGAAGCTTTCTTT

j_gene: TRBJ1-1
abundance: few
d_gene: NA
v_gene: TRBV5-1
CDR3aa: CASSSDTRGYTEAFF
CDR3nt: TGCGCCAGCAGCTCCGATACACGCGGTTACACTGAAGCTTTCTTT

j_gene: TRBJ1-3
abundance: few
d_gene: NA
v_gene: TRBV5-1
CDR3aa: CASSLTGLSSGNTIYF
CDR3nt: TGCGCCAGCAGCCTGACCGGACTGAGCTCTGGAAACACCATATATTTT

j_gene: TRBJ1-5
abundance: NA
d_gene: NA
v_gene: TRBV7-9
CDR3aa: CAGGGVNSNQPQHF
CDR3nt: TGTGCCGGGGGGGGAGTTAATAGCAATCAGCCCCAGCATTTT

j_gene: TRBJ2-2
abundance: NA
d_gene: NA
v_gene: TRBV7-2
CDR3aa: CASSLAGAESGELFF
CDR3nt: TGTGCCAGCAGCTTAGCTGGGGCGGAATCCGGGGAGCTGTTTTTT

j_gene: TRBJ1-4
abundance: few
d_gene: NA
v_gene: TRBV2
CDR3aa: CASSIQGNNEKLFF
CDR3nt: TGTGCCAGCAGTATACAGGGAAATAATGAAAAACTGTTTTTT

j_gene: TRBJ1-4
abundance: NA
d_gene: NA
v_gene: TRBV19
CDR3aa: CASSRPSQAATNEKLFF
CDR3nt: TGTGCCAGTAGTAGACCATCCCAAGCGGCAACTAATGAAAAACTGTTTTTT

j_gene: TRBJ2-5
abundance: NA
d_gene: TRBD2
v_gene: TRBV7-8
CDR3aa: CASSLVGLVTETQYF
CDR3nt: TGTGCCAGCAGCTTAGTTGGACTAGTAACAGAGACCCAGTACTTC

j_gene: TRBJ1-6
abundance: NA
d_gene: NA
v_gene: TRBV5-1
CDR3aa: CASSLTGMGYNSPLHF
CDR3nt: TGCGCCAGCAGCTTAACAGGGATGGGGTATAATTCACCCCTCCACTTT

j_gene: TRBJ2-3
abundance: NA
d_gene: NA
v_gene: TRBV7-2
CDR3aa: CASSLERSDTQYF
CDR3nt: TGTGCCAGCAGCTTAGAGCGGTCAGATACGCAGTATTTT

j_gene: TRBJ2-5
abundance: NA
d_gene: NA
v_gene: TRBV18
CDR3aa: CASSPSPGAGETQYF
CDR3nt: TGTGCCAGCTCACCTAGTCCGGGGGCGGGAGAGACCCAGTACTTC

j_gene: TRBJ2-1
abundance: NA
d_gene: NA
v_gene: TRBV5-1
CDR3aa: CASGTPPDSYNEQFF
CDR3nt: TGCGCCAGCGGTACCCCCCCCGACTCCTACAATGAGCAGTTCTTC

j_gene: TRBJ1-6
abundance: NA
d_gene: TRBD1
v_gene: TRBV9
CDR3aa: CASSSRQGDSPLHF
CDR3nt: TGTGCCAGCAGCTCGCGACAGGGGGATTCACCCCTCCACTTT

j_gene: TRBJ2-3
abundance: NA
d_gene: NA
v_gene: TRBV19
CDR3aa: CASKDRGGGSTDTQYF
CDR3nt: TGTGCCAGTAAAGACCGCGGCGGGGGCTCCACAGATACGCAGTATTTT

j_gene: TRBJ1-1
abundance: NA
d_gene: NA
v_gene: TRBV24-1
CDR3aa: CATRIGTSRTEAFF
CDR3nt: TGTGCCACCAGAATCGGGACCTCAAGGACTGAAGCTTTCTTT

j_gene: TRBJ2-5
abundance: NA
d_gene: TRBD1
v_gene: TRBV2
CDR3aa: CASSRDSQETQYF
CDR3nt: TGTGCCAGCAGTCGGGACAGCCAAGAGACCCAGTACTTC

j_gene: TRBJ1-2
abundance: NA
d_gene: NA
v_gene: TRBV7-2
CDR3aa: CASSHRRTMSDYGYTF
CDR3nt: TGTGCCAGCAGCCACCGTCGGACAATGTCGGACTATGGCTACACCTTC

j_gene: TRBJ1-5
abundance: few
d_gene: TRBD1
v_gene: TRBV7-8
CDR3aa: CASSFAGTGGNQPQHF
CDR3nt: TGTGCCAGCAGCTTTGCCGGGACAGGGGGCAATCAGCCCCAGCATTTT

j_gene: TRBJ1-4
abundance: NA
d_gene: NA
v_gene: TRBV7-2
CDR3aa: CASSLNPGPKDEKLFF
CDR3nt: TGTGCCAGCAGCTTAAACCCGGGGCCAAAGGATGAAAAACTGTTTTTT

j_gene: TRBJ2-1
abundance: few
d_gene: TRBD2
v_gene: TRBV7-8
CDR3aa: CASSLVPSGAQGEQFF
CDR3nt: TGTGCCAGCAGCTTAGTTCCTAGCGGGGCCCAGGGTGAGCAGTTCTTC

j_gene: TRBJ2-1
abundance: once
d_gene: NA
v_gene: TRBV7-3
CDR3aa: CASSLKGAGYNEQFF
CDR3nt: TGTGCCAGCAGCTTAAAGGGCGCAGGGTACAATGAGCAGTTCTTC

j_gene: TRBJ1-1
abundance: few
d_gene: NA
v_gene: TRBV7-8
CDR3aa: CASSSRGGGTEAFF
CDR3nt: TGTGCCAGCAGCTCCCGGGGGGGTGGCACTGAAGCTTTCTTT

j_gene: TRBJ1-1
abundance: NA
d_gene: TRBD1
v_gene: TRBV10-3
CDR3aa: CAISVDRAEAFF
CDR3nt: TGTGCCATCAGTGTGGACAGGGCTGAAGCTTTCTTT

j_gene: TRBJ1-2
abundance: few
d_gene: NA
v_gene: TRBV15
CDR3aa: CASRTSSSYGYTF
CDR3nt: TGTGCCAGCCGGACGAGTTCTTCCTATGGCTACACCTTC

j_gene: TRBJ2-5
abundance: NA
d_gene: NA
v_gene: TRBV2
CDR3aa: CASMIGYQETQYF
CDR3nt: TGTGCCAGCATGATTGGGTACCAAGAGACCCAGTACTTC

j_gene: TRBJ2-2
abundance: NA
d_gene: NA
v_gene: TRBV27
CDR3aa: CASSLLPPGLAPGELFF
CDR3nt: TGTGCCAGCAGTTTGCTCCCCCCTGGCCTAGCCCCCGGGGAGCTGTTTTTT

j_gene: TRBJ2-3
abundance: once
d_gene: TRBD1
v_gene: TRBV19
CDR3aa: CASSMWKLGQGSDTQYF
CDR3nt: TGTGCCAGTAGTATGTGGAAGTTGGGACAGGGCTCCGATACGCAGTATTTT

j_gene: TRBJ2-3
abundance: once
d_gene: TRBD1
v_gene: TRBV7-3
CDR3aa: CASSLNPRGLGTDTQYF
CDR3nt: TGTGCCAGCAGCTTAAACCCCAGGGGGCTCGGCACAGATACGCAGTATTTT

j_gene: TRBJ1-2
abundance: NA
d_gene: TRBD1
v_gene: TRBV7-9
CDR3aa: CASSRDRADYGYTF
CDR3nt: TGTGCCAGCAGCCGGGACAGAGCGGACTATGGCTACACCTTC

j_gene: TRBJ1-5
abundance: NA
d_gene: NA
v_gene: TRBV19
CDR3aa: CASSISQGELLSQHF
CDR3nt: TGTGCCAGTAGTATTAGTCAGGGTGAGCTCTTGTCCCAGCATTTT

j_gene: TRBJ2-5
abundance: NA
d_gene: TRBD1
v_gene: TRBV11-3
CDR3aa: CASSLEGDRAGETQYF
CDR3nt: TGTGCCAGCAGCTTAGAAGGGGACAGGGCAGGGGAGACCCAGTACTTC

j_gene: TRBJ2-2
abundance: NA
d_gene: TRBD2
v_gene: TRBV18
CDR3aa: CASSPPLAGGPTGELFF
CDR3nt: TGTGCCAGCTCACCCCCGCTAGCGGGGGGCCCCACCGGGGAGCTGTTTTTT

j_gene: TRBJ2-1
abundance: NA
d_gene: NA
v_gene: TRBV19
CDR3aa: CASSIESSRGQFF
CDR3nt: TGTGCCAGTAGTATCGAATCGAGCCGTGGACAGTTCTTC

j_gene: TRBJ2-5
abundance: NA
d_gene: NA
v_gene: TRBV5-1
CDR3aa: CASSLGSRETQYF
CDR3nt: TGCGCCAGCAGCTTGGGTTCTCGGGAGACCCAGTACTTC

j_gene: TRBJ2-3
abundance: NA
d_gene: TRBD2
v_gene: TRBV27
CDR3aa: CASRSIGTSGTPADTQYF
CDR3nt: TGTGCCAGCAGGTCGATTGGGACTAGCGGCACGCCCGCAGATACGCAGTATTTT

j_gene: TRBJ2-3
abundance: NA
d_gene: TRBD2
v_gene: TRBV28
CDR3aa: CASSSRFSGADPSTDTQYF
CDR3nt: TGTGCCAGCAGTTCCCGTTTTAGCGGGGCGGATCCTAGCACAGATACGCAGTATTTT

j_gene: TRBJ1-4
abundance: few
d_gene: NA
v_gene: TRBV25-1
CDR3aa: CASSEFRGEKLFF
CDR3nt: TGTGCCAGCAGTGAATTCCGGGGGGAAAAACTGTTTTTT

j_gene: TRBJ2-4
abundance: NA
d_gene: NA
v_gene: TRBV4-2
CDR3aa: CASSLTSLSAKNIQYF
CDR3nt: TGTGCCAGCAGCCTAACTAGCCTCTCAGCCAAAAACATTCAGTACTTC

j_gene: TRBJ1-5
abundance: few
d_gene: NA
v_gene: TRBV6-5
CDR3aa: CASSYSGEGNQPQHF
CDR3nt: TGTGCCAGCAGCTACTCCGGGGAAGGCAATCAGCCCCAGCATTTT

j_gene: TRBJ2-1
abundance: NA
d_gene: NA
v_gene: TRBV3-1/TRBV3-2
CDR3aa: CASSQAAGNRQFF
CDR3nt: TGTGCCAGCAGCCAGGCTGCCGGGAATAGGCAGTTCTTC

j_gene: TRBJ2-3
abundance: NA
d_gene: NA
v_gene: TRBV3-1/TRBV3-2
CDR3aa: CASSSQWGADTQYF
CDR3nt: TGTGCCAGCAGCTCCCAGTGGGGTGCTGATACGCAGTATTTT

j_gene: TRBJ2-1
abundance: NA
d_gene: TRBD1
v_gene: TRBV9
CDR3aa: CASSVSGRGSGNEQFF
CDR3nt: TGTGCCAGCAGCGTAAGCGGCAGGGGGTCCGGGAATGAGCAGTTCTTC

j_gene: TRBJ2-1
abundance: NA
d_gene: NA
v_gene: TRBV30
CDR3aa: CAWRGQGGNEQFF
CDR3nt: TGTGCCTGGAGAGGGCAGGGAGGTAATGAGCAGTTCTTC

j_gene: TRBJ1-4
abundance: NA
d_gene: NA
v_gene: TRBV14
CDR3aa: CASSRAANEKLFF
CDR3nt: TGTGCCAGCAGCCGGGCGGCTAATGAAAAACTGTTTTTT

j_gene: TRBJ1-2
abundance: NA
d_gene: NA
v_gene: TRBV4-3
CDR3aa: CASSQEVQYGYTF
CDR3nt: TGCGCCAGCAGCCAAGAAGTACAATATGGCTACACCTTC

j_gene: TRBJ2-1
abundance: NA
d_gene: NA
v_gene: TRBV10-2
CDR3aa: CASRIAHEQFF
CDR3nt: TGCGCCAGCAGGATCGCCCATGAGCAGTTCTTC

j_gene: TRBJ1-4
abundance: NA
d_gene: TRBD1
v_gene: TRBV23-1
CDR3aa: CASTYRGVFF
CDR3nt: TGCGCCAGCACCTACAGGGGGGTGTTTTTT